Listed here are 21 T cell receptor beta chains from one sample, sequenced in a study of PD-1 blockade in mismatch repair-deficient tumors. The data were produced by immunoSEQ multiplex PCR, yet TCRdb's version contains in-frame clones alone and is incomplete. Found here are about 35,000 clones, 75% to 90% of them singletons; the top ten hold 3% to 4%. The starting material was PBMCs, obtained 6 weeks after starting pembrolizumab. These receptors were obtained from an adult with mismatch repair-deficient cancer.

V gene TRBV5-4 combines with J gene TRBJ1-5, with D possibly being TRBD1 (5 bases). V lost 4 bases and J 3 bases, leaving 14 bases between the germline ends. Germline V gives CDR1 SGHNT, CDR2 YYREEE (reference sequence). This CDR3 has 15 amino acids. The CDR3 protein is CASSPGAGHNQPQHF. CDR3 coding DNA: TGTGCCAGCAGCCCCGGTGCGGGGCACAATCAGCCCCAGCATTTT. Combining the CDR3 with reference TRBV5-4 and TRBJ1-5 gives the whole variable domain ETGVTQSPTHLIKTRGQQVTLRCSSQSGHNTVSWYQQALGQGPQFIFQYYREEENGRGNFPPRFSGLQFPNYSSELNVNALELDDSALYLCASSPGAGHNQPQHFGDGTRLSIL.

The CDR3 nucleotides read TGCAGCGTGCCAGAACAGGGTAGCCCGAACACCGGGGAGCTGTTTTTT. Translated, it gives CSVPEQGSPNTGELFF. The genes are TRBV29-1 and TRBJ2-2, with a tentative D call TRBD1 (6 bases). The V end lost 6 bases, the J end lost 0 bases, and 17 bases lay between the germline ends. Germline V gives CDR1 SQVTM, CDR2 ANQGSEA. The CDR3 is made up of 16 amino acids.

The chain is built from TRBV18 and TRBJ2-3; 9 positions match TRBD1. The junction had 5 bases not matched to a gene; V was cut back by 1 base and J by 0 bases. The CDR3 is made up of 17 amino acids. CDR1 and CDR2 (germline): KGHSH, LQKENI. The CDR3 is CASSPQGTGISTDTQYF. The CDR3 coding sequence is TGTGCCAGCTCACCACAAGGGACAGGGATTAGCACAGATACGCAGTATTTT.

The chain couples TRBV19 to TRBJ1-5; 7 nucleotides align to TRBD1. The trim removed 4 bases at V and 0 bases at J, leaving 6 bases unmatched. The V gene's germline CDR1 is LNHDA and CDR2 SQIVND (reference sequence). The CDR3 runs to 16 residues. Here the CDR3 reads CASSTEGASSNQPQHF. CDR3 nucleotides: TGTGCCAGTAGTACGGAGGGGGCCTCTAGCAATCAGCCCCAGCATTTT.

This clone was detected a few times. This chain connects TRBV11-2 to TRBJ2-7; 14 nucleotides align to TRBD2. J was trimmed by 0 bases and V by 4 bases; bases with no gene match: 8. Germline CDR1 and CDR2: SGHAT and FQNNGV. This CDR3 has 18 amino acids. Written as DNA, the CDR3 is TGTGCCAGCAGCTCTTGGACTAGCGGGAGGTCTAGCTCCTACGAGCAGTACTTC. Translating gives CASSSWTSGRSSSYEQYF. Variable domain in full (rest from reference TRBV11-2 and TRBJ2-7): EAGVAQSPRYKIIEKRQSVAFWCNPISGHATLYWYQQILGQGPKLLIQFQNNGVVDDSQLPKDRFSAERLKGVDSTLKIQPAKLEDSAVYLCASSSWTSGRSSSYEQYFGPGTRLTVT.

The CDR3 region is CASSLVRSTGEAFF. CDR3 DNA sequence: TGTGCCAGCAGCTTAGTTCGGAGTACCGGTGAAGCTTTCTTT. The chain employs TRBV11-2 and TRBJ1-1; D ambiguous. The V end was cut by 1 base, the J end by 7 bases, with 13 bases between. From germline, CDR1 is SGHAT and CDR2 FQNNGV. This CDR3 comprises 14 residues.

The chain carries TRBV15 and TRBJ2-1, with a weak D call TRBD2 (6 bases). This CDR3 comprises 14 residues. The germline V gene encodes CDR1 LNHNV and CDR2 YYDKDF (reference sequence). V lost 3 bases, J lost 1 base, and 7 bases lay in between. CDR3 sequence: CATSRGGSYNEQFF. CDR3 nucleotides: TGTGCCACCAGCAGGGGGGGATCCTACAATGAGCAGTTCTTC.

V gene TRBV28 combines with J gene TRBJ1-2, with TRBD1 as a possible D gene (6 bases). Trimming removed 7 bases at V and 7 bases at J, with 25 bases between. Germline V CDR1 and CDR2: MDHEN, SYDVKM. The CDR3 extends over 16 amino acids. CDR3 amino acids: CASTPGPGALPLGYTF. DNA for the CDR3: TGTGCCAGCACTCCCGGCCCAGGGGCCCTCCCCCTTGGCTACACCTTC.

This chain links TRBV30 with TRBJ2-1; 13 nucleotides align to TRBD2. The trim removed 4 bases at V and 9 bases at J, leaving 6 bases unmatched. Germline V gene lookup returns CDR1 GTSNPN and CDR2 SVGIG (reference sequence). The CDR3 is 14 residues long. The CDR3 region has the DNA TGTGCCTGGAACCGGGGACTAGCGGGGCCTGAGCAGTTCTTC. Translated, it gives CAWNRGLAGPEQFF.

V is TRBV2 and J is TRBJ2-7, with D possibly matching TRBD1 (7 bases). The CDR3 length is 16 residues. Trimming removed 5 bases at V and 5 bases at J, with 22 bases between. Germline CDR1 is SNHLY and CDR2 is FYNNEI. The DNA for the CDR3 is TGTGCCAGCAGTAAAAAAGTGGCAGGGGGGACCCACGAGCAGTACTTC. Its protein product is CASSKKVAGGTHEQYF.

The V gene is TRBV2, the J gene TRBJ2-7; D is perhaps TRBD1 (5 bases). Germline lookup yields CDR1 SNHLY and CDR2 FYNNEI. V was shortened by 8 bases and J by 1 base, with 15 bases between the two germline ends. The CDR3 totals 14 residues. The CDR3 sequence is CASLADTGSYEQYF. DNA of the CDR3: TGTGCCAGCTTGGCGGACACGGGTTCCTACGAGCAGTACTTC.

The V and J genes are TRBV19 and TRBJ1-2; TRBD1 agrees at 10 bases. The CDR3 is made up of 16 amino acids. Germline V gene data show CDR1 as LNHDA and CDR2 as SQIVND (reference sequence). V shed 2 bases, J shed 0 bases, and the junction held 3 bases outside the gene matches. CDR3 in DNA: TGTGCCAGTAGTATAATCGGACAGGGGGCTAACTATGGCTACACCTTC. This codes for CASSIIGQGANYGYTF.

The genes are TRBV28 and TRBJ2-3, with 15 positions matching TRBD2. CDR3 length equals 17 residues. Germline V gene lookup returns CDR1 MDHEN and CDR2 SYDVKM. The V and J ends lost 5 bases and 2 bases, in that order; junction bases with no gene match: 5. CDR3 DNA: TGTGCCAGCAGTACCAGGACTAGCGGGAGGGTCACAGATACGCAGTATTTT. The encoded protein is CASSTRTSGRVTDTQYF.

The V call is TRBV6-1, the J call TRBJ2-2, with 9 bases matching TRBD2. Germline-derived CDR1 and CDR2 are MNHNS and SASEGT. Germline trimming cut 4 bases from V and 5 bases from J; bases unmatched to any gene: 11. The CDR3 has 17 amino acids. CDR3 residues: CASSAQIAGVGTGELFF. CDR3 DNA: TGTGCCAGCAGTGCTCAAATAGCGGGAGTGGGAACCGGGGAGCTGTTTTTT.

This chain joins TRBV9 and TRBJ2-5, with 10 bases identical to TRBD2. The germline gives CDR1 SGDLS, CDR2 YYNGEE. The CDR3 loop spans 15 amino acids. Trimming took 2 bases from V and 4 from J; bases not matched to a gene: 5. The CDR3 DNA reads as TGTGCCAGCAGCGTGAGCGGGAGGGCCCCAGAGACCCAGTACTTC. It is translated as CASSVSGRAPETQYF.

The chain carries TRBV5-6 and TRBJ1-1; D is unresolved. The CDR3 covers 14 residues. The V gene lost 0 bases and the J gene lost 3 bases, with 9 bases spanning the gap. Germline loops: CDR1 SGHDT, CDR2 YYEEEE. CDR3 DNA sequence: TGTGCCAGCAGCTTGGCCGGGGTCTACACTGAAGCTTTCTTT. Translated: CASSLAGVYTEAFF.

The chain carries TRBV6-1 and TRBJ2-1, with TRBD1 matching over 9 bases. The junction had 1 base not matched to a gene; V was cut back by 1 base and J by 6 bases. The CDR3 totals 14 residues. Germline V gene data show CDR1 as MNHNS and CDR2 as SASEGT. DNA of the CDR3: TGTGCCAGCAGTGAAGGACAGGGGGGCAATGAGCAGTTCTTC. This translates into CASSEGQGGNEQFF.

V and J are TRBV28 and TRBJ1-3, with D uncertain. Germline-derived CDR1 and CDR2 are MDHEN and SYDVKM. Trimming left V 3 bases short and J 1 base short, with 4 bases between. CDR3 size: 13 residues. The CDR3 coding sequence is TGTGCCAGCAGTTTTTCTTCTGGAAACACCATATATTTT. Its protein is CASSFSSGNTIYF.

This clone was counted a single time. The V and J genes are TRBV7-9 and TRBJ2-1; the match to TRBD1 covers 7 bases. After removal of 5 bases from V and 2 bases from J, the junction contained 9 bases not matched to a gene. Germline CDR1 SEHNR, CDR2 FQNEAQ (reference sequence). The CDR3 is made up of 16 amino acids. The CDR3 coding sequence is TGTGCCAGCAGCGCACCGACCGGGACAGCCTACAATGAGCAGTTCTTC. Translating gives CASSAPTGTAYNEQFF. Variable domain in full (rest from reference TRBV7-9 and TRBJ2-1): DTGVSQNPRHKITKRGQNVTFRCDPISEHNRLYWYRQTLGQGPEFLTYFQNEAQLEKSRLLSDRFSAERPKGSFSTLEIQRTEQGDSAMYLCASSAPTGTAYNEQFFGPGTRLTVL.

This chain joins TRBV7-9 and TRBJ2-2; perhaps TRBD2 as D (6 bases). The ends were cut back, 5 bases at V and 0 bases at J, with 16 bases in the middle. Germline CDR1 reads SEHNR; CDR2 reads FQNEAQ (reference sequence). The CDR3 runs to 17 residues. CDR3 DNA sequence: TGTGCCAGCAGCCCCTCCTCGGGCGGGGCGAACACCGGGGAGCTGTTTTTT. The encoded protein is CASSPSSGGANTGELFF.

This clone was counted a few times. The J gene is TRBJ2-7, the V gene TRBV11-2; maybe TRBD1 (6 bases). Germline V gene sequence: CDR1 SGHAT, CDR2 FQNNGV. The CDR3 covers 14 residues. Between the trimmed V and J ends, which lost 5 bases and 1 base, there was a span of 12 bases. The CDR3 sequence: CASSQGTRSYEQYF. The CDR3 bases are TGTGCCAGCAGCCAAGGGACACGATCCTACGAGCAGTACTTC.